This T cell receptor beta chain came from a study of T cell repertoires in cytomegalovirus infection. Looking at the study overall: Both CMV infection and a matching HLA type were indicated by public TCR beta signatures. Study observations and caveats: The cumulative frequency of public TCR beta families identified carriers of CMV plus the relevant HLA. It was HLA-C-restricted CMV-specific TCR beta clonotypes that dominated the response ex vivo.

TCRdb passed the reads through MiXCR, listing each CDR3 protein once. The sample contains some 940,000 distinct CDR3 sequences, less than 40% of which appear only once. Germline-derived CDR1 and CDR2 are SGHDT and YYEEEE. Trimming left V 6 bases short and J 7 bases short, with 14 bases between. The CDR3 is 13 residues long. Concerning this clonotype itself: The antigen remains undetermined.

The chain is built from TRBV5-6 and TRBJ2-1; D is possibly TRBD2 (6 bases). The material was cultured CD8+ T cells from PBMCs, obtained from culture after CMV antigen stimulation. The source is a human donor in good health (CMV status not recorded). Some clones in this sample may be carry-over from other donors' samples. This CDR3 is CASNQLRDNEQFF. DNA for the CDR3: TGTGCCAGCAACCAATTGCGGGATAATGAGCAGTTCTTC.